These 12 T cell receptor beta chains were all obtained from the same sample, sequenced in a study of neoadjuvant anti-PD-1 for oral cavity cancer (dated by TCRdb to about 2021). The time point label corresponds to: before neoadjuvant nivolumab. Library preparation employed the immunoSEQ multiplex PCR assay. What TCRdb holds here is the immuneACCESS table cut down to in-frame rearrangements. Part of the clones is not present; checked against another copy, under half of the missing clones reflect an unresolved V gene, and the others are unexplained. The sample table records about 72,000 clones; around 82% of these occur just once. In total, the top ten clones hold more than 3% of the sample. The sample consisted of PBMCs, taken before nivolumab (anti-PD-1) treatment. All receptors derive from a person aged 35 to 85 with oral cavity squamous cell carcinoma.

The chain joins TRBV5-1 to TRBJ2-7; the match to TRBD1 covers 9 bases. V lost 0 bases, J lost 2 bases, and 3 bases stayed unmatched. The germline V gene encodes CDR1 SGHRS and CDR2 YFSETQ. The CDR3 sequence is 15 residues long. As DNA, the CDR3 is TGCGCCAGCAGCTTGGAGGGGACAGGGCCCTACGAGCAGTACTTC. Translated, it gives CASSLEGTGPYEQYF.

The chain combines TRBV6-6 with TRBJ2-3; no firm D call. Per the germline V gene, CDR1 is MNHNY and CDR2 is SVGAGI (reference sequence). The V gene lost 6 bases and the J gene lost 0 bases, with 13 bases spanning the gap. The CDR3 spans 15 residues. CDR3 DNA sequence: TGTGCCAGCAGCCAACCCATCACTAGCACAGATACGCAGTATTTT. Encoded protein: CASSQPITSTDTQYF.

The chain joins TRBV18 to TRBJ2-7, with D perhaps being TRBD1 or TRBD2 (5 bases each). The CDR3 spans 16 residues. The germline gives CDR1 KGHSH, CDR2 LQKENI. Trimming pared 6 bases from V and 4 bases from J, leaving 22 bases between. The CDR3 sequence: CASSQGFRDLLYEQYF. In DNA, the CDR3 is TGTGCCAGCTCCCAGGGTTTTAGGGACCTCTTATACGAGCAGTACTTC.

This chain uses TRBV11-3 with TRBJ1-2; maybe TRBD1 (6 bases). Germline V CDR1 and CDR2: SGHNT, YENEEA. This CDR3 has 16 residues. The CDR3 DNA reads TGTCGCCCGAGGGCACAGGGCCGATGGAGTAACTATGGCTACACCTTC. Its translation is CRPRAQGRWSNYGYTF.

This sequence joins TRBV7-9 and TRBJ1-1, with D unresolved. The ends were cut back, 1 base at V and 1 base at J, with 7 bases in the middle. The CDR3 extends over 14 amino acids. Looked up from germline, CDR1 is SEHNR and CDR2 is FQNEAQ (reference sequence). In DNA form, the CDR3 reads TGTGCCAGCAGCTTAGGAGGTCAGAACACTGAAGCTTTCTTT. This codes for CASSLGGQNTEAFF.

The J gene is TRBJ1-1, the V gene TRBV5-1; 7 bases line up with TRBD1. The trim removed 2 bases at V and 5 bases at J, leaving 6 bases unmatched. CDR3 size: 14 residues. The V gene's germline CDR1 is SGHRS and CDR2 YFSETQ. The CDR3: CASSFGGGGTEAFF. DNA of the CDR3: TGCGCCAGCAGCTTCGGAGGGGGCGGAACTGAAGCTTTCTTT.

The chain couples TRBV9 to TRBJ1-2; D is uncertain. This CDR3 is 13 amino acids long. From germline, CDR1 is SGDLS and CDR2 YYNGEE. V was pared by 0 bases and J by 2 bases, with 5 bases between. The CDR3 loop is CASSVGVNYGYTF. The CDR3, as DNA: TGTGCCAGCAGCGTAGGAGTCAACTATGGCTACACCTTC.

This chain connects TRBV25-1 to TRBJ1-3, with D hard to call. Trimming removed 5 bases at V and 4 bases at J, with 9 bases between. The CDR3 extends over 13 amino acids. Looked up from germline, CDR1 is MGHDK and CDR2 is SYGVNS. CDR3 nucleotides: TGTGCCAGCAGTTCGGCCGGAGGAAACACCATATATTTT. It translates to CASSSAGGNTIYF.

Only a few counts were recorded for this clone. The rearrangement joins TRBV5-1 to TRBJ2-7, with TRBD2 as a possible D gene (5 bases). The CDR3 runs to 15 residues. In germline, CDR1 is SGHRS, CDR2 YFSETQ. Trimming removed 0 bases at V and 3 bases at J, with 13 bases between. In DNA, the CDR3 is TGCGCCAGCAGCTTGGCCGCGGGCAGCCACTACGAGCAGTACTTC. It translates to CASSLAAGSHYEQYF.

This CDR3 is CASSYRVGDSPLHF. The CDR3 nucleotides read TGCGCCAGCAGCTACAGGGTTGGTGATTCACCCCTCCACTTT. The chain couples TRBV5-1 to TRBJ1-6, with a tentative D call TRBD1 (6 bases). Per the germline V gene, CDR1 is SGHRS and CDR2 is YFSETQ. The germline V and J ends were trimmed by 3 bases and 8 bases, with 12 bases remaining between them. The CDR3 is 14 residues long.

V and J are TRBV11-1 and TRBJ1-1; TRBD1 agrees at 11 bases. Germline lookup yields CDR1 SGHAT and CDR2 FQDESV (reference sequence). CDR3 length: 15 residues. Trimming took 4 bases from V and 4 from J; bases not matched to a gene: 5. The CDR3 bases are TGTGCCAGCAGCTATAGGACAGGGGGCCGCACTGAAGCTTTCTTT. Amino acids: CASSYRTGGRTEAFF.

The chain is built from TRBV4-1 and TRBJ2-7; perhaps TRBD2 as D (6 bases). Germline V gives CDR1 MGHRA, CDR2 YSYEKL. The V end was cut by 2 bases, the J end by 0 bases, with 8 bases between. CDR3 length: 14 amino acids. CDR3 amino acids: CASSQPGLSYEQYF. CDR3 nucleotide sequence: TGCGCCAGCAGCCAACCGGGACTCTCCTACGAGCAGTACTTC.